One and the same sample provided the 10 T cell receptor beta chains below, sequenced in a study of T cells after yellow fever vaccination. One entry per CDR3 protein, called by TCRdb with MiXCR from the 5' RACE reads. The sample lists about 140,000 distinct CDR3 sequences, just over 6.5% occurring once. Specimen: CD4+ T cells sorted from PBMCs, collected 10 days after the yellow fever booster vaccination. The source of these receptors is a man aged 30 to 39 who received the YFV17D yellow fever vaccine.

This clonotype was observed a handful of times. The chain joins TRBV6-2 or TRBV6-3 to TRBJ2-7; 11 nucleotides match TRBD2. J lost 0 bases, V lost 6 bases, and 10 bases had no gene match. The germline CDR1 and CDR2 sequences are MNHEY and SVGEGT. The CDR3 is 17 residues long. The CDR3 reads CASRHIASGRFSYEQYF. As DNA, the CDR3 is TGTGCCAGCAGGCATATCGCTAGCGGGAGGTTCTCCTACGAGCAGTACTTC.

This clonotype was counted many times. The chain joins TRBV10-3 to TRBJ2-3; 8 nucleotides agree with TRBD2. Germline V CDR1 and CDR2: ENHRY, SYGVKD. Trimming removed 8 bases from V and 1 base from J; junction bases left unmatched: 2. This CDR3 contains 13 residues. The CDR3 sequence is CAILLAGTDTQYF. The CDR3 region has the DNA TGTGCCATCCTACTAGCGGGCACAGATACGCAGTATTTT.

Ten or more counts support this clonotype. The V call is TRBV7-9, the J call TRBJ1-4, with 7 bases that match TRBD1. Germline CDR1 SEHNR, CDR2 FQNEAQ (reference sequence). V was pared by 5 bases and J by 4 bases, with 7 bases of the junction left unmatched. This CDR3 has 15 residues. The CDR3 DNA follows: TGTGCCAGCAGCATAACGGGACAGCTTAATGAAAAACTGTTTTTT. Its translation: CASSITGQLNEKLFF.

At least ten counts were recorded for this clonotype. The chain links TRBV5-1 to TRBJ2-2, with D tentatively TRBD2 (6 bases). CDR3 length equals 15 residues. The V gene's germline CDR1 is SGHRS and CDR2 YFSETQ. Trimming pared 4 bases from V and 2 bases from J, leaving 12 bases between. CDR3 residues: CASSTGTYNTGELFF. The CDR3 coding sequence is TGCGCCAGCAGCACCGGGACTTATAACACCGGGGAGCTGTTTTTT.

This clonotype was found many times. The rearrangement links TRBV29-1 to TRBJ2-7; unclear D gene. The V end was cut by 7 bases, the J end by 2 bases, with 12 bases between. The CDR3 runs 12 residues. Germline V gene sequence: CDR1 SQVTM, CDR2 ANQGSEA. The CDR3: CSAKTNAYEQYF. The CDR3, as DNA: TGCAGCGCCAAGACAAACGCCTACGAGCAGTACTTC.

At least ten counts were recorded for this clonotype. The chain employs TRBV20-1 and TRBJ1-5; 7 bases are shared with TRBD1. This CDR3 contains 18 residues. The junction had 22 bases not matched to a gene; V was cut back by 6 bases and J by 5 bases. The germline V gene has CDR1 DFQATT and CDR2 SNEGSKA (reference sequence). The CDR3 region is CSAVGVGTGDWVDQPQHF. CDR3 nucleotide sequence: TGCAGTGCGGTGGGGGTCGGAACAGGGGATTGGGTGGATCAGCCCCAGCATTTT.

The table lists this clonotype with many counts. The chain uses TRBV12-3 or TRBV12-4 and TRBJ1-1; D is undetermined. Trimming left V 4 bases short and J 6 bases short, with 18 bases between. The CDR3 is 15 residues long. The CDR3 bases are TGTGCCAGCAGTTCCGGGCGACCTGTGATCGCTGAAGCTTTCTTT. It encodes CASSSGRPVIAEAFF.

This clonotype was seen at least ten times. In DNA form, the CDR3 reads TGTGCCTGGTCCGGGCAAAGGGGGTCCACACGACTAGCCAAAAACATTCAGTACTTC. Its translation is CAWSGQRGSTRLAKNIQYF. The chain uses TRBV30 and TRBJ2-4; perhaps TRBD1 as D (6 bases). The length of the CDR3 is 19 residues. V was shortened by 5 bases and J by 0 bases, with 26 bases between the two germline ends. Germline V gene sequence: CDR1 GTSNPN, CDR2 SVGIG (reference sequence).

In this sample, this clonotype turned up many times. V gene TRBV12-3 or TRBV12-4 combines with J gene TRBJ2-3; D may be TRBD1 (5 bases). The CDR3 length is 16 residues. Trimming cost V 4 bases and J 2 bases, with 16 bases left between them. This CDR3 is CASSSPQRGDTDTQYF. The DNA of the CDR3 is TGTGCCAGCAGTTCGCCACAAAGGGGCGACACAGATACGCAGTATTTT.

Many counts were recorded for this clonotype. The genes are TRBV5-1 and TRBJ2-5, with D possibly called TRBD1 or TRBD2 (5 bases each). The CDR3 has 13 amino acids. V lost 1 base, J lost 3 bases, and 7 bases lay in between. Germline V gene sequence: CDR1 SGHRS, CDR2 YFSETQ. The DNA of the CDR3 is TGCGCCAGCAGCTTGATGGGGGAAGAGACCCAGTACTTC. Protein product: CASSLMGEETQYF. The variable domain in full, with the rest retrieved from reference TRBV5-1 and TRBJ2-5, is KAGVTQTPRYLIKTRGQQVTLSCSPISGHRSVSWYQQTPGQGLQFLFEYFSETQRNKGNFPGRFSGRQFSNSRSEMNVSTLELGDSALYLCASSLMGEETQYFGPGTRLLVL.